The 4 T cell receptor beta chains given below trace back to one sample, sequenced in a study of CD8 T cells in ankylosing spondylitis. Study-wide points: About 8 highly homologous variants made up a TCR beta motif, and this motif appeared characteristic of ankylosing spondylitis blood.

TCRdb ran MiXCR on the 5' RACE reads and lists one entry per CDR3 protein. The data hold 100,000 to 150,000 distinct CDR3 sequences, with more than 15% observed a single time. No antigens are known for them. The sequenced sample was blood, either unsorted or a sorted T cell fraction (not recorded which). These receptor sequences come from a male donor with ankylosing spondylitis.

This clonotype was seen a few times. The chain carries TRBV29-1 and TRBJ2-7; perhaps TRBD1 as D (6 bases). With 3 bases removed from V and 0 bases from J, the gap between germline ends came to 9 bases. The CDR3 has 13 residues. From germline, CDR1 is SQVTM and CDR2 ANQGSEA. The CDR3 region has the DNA TGCAGCGTTGAGGCAGGGGACTCCTACGAGCAGTACTTC. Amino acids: CSVEAGDSYEQYF.

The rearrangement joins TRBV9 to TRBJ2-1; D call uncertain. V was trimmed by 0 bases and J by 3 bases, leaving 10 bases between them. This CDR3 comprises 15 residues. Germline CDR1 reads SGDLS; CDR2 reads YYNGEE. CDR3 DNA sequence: TGTGCCAGCAGCGTAGTGGGTAGTAGCTACAATGAGCAGTTCTTC. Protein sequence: CASSVVGSSYNEQFF.

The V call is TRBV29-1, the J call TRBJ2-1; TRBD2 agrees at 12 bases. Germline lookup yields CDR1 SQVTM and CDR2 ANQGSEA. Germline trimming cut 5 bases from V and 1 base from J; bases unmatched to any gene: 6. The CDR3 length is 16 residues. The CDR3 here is CSVYPLAGGSYNEQFF. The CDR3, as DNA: TGCAGCGTTTATCCGCTAGCGGGGGGGTCCTACAATGAGCAGTTCTTC.

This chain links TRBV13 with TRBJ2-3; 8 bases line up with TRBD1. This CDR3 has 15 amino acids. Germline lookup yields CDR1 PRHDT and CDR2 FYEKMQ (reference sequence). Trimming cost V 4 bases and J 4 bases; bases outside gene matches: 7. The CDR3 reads CASSYGQGLADTQYF. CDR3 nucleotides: TGTGCCAGCAGCTATGGACAGGGATTGGCAGATACGCAGTATTTT.